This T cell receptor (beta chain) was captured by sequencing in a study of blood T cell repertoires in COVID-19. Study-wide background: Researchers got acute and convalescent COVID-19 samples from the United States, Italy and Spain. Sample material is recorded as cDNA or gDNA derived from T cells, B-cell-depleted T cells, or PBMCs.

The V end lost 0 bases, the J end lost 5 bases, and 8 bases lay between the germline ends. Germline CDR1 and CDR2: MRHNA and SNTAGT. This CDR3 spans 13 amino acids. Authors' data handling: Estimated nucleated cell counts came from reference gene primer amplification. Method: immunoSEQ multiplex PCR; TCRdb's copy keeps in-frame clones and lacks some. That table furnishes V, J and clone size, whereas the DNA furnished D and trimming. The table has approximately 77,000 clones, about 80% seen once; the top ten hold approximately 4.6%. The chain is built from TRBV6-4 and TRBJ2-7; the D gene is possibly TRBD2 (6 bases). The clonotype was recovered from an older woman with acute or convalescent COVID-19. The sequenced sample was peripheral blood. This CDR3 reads CASSDSRDDEQYF. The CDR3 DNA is TGTGCCAGCAGTGACTCGCGGGACGACGAGCAGTACTTC.